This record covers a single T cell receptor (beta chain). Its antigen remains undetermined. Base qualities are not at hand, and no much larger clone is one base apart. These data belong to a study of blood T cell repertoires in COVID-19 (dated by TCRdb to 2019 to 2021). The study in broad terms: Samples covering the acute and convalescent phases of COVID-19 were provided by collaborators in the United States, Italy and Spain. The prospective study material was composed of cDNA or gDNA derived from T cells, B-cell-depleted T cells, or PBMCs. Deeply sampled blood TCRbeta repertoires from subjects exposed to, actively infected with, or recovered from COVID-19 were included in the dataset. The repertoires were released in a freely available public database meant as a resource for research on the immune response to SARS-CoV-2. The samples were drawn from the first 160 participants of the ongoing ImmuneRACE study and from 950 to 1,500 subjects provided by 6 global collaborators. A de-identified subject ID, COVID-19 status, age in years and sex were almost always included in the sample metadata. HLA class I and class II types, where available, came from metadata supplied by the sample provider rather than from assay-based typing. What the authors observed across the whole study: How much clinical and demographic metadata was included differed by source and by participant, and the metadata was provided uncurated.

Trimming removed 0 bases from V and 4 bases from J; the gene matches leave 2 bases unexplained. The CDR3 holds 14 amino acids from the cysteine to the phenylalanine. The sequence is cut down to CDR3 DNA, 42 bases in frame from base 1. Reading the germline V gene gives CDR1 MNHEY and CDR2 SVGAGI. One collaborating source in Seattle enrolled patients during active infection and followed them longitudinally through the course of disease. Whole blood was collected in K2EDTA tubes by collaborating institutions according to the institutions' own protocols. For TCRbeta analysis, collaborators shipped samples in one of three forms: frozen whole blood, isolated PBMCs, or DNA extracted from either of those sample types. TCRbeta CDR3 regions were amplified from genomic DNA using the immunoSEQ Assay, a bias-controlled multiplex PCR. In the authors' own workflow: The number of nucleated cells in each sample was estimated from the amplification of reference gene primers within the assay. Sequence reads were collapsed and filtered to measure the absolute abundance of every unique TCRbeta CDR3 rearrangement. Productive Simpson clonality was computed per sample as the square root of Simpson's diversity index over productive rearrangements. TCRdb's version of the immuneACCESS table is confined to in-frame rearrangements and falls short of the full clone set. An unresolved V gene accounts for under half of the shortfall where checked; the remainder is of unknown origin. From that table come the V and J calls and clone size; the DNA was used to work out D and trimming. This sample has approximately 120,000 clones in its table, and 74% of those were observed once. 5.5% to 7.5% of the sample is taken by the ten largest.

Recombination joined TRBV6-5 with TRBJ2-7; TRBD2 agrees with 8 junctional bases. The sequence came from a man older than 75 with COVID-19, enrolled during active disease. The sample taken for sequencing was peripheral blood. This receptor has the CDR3 CASSYSIAGYEQYF. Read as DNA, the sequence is TGTGCCAGCAGTTACTCGATAGCGGGGTACGAGCAGTACTTC.